The rows below give T cell receptor beta chains drawn from one sample of a study of human T cells and chemical hapten exposure. TCRdb reprocessed the RACE reads with MiXCR, giving one entry per CDR3 protein. The sample lists tens of thousands of distinct CDR3 sequences, about an eighth seen once, with 5.7% in the top ten. The sample in question was whole blood, obtained in connection with sensitization to the hapten diphenylcyclopropenone (DPC). These receptors originate from a woman under 40 with alopecia areata. Some clones in this sample may be carry-over from other donors' samples. The CDR3 runs from the conserved cysteine through the conserved F or W. Each record gives: clone size, J gene, V gene, D gene, CDR3 protein, CDR3 DNA. D genes are given only for firm matches. Where a row states a size, it is once, few, many or the class of an expanded clone; other rows omit it.

NA,TRBJ1-6,TRBV7-7,NA,CASSYDSPLHF,TGTGCCAGCAGCTACGATTCACCCCTCCACTTT
many,TRBJ2-1,TRBV12-3/TRBV12-4,NA,CASSKPVRRGWDEQFF,TGTGCCAGCAGTAAACCAGTCCGACGGGGCTGGGATGAGCAGTTCTTC
few,TRBJ1-5,TRBV20-1,NA,CSAREGIQPQHF,TGCAGTGCTAGAGAAGGGATCCAGCCCCAGCATTTT
NA,TRBJ2-1,TRBV2,TRBD2,CASSDLSGRSNEQFF,TGTGCCAGCAGTGATCTGAGCGGGAGGTCCAATGAGCAGTTCTTC
many,TRBJ2-7,TRBV20-1,TRBD2,CSARDTSGRDTYYEQYF,TGCAGTGCTAGAGATACTAGCGGGCGCGACACCTACTACGAGCAGTACTTC
NA,TRBJ1-5,TRBV6-5,NA,CASSYSNNKPQHF,TGTGCCAGCAGTTACTCGAATAATAAGCCCCAGCATTTT
NA,TRBJ2-5,TRBV29-1,NA,CSVSLLRDTQETQYF,TGCAGCGTTTCCCTTCTCCGGGACACACAAGAGACCCAGTACTTC
many,TRBJ1-2,TRBV5-1,NA,CASSLMDYLGGYTF,TGCGCCAGCAGCTTGATGGACTACCTTGGGGGCTACACCTTC
NA,TRBJ1-2,TRBV18,NA,CASSLSGRNYGYTF,TGTGCCAGCTCACTTTCGGGACGGAACTATGGCTACACCTTC
few,TRBJ2-7,TRBV27,NA,CASSLRGTYEQYF,TGTGCCAGCAGTTTAAGGGGGACCTACGAGCAGTACTTC
few,TRBJ2-1,TRBV5-4,TRBD2,CASSLRLAGGDEQFF,TGTGCCAGCAGCTTGAGATTAGCGGGAGGGGATGAGCAGTTCTTC
many,TRBJ2-5,TRBV2,TRBD1,CASSSQGVQETQYF,TGTGCCAGCAGCTCGCAGGGGGTCCAAGAGACCCAGTACTTC
few,TRBJ1-1,TRBV7-2,NA,CASSRKGGTEAFF,TGTGCCAGCAGCCGTAAAGGGGGGACTGAAGCTTTCTTT
many,TRBJ2-5,TRBV29-1,TRBD2,CSALRLAAQETQYF,TGCAGCGCCCTACGACTAGCGGCCCAAGAGACCCAGTACTTC
NA,TRBJ1-4,TRBV2,NA,CASSDTGGYEKLFF,TGTGCCAGCAGTGATACCGGCGGGTATGAAAAACTGTTTTTT
NA,TRBJ2-5,TRBV5-1,TRBD2,CASTSGLQETQYF,TGCGCCAGCACTAGCGGCTTACAAGAGACCCAGTACTTC